Presented here are 5 T cell receptor beta chains from one specimen sequenced in a study of T-cell reconstitution after alpha-beta-depleted transplantation in children (dated by TCRdb to the mid-2010s). Receptor amplification or capture employed PCR. The sequencer was an Illumina HiSeq 2500. TCR library preparation used molecular barcoding, with unique molecular identifiers applied to normalize quantification of the TCRbeta repertoire. The raw public data were reprocessed by TCRdb itself: fastp quality trimming at Q25, MiXCR clonotype calling, in-frame beta chains only. A single entry per CDR3 protein holds the most common genes and DNA from its merged rows. This sample holds some 200,000 distinct CDR3 sequences; more than 14% were observed only once. Under 15% of the sample comes from the top ten. This material consisted of PBMCs from the stem cell graft donor, taken from the stem cell graft. These TCRs come from a human donor who donated a stem cell graft to a child with acute lymphoblastic leukemia.

This clonotype was seen ten or more times. The chain is built from TRBV5-1 and TRBJ2-5, with D possibly being TRBD1 (5 bases). The CDR3 has 16 residues. V dropped 1 base and J dropped 2 bases, with 15 bases sitting between them. Germline CDR1 reads SGHRS; CDR2 reads YFSETQ. The CDR3 reads CASSLQVRDLQETQYF. In DNA form, the CDR3 reads TGCGCCAGCAGCTTGCAGGTCAGGGATTTACAAGAGACCCAGTACTTC.

A few counts support this clonotype. The chain links TRBV7-9 to TRBJ2-2; D remains ambiguous. Trimming left V 2 bases short and J 6 bases short, with 4 bases between. The CDR3 contains 12 residues. Germline loops: CDR1 SEHNR, CDR2 FQNEAQ (reference sequence). The CDR3: CASSLNPGELFF. For the CDR3, the DNA is TGTGCCAGCAGCTTAAACCCCGGGGAGCTGTTTTTT. Combining the CDR3 with reference TRBV7-9 and TRBJ2-2 gives the whole variable domain DTGVSQNPRHKITKRGQNVTFRCDPISEHNRLYWYRQTLGQGPEFLTYFQNEAQLEKSRLLSDRFSAERPKGSFSTLEIQRTEQGDSAMYLCASSLNPGELFFGEGSRLTVL.

This clonotype occurred many times. The chain joins TRBV28 to TRBJ2-1, with 10 bases fitting TRBD1. Germline assignment: CDR1 MDHEN and CDR2 SYDVKM. CDR3 size: 14 residues. Trimming at V came to 5 bases and at J to 5 bases, leaving 3 bases not matched to a gene. The CDR3 sequence: CASSQGTGDNEQFF. The CDR3 DNA follows: TGTGCCAGCAGTCAGGGGACAGGGGACAATGAGCAGTTCTTC.

This clonotype was seen only a few times. The V call is TRBV10-3, the J call TRBJ2-1; no definite D call. Trimming took 3 bases from V and 4 from J, leaving 1 base between them. Germline V lookup: CDR1 ENHRY, CDR2 SYGVKD. The CDR3 totals 11 residues. For the CDR3, the DNA is TGTGCCATCAGTGATTACAATGAGCAGTTCTTC. Translation: CAISDYNEQFF.

The CDR3 reads CASSMPGELFF. DNA for the CDR3: TGTGCCAGCAGCATGCCCGGGGAGCTGTTTTTT. V and J are TRBV12-3 or TRBV12-4 and TRBJ2-2, with D unclear. CDR3 length: 11 amino acids. V lost 6 bases and J lost 6, with 5 bases in between.